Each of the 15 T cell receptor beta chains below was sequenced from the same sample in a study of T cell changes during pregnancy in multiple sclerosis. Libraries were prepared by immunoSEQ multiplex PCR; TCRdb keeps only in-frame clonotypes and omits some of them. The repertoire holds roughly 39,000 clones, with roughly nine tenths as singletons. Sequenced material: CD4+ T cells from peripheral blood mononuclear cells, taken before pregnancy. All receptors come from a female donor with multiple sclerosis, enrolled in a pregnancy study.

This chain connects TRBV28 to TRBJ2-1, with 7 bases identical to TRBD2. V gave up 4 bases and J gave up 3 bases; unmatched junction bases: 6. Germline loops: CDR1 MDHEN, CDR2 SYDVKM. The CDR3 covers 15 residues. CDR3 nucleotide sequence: TGTGCCAGCAGTTCCCGGGACTACTACTACAATGAGCAGTTCTTC. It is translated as CASSSRDYYYNEQFF.

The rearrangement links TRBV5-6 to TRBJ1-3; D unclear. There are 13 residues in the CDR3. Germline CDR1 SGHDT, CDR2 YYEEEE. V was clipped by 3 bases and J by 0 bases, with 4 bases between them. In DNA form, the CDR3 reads TGTGCCAGCAGCTCTCGCTCTGGAAACACCATATATTTT. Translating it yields CASSSRSGNTIYF.

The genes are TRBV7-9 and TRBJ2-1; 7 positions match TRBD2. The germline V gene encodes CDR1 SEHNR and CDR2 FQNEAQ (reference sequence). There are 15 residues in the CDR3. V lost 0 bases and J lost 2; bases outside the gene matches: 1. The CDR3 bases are TGTGCCAGCAGCTTAGCGCTAGCGGCCTACAATGAGCAGTTCTTC. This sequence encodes CASSLALAAYNEQFF.

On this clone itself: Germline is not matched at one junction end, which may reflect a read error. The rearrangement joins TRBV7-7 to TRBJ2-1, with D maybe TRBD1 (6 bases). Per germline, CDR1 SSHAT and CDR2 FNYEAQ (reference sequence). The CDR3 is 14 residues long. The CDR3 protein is CASSLAQGLYEQFF. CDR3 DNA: TGTGCTAGCAGCTTAGCGCAGGGGCTGTATGAGCAGTTCTTC.

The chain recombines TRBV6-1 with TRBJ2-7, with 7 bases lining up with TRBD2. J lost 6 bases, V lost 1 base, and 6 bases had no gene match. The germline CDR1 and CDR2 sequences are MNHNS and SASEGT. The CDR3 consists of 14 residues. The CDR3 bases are TGTGCCAGCAGTGAAGGCCCGACTAGCTCCGAGCAGTACTTC. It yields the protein CASSEGPTSSEQYF.

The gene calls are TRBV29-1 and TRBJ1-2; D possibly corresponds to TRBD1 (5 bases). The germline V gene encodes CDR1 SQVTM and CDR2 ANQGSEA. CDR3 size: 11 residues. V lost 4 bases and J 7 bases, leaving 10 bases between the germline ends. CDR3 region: CSVAGGGGYTF. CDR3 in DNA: TGCAGCGTTGCTGGGGGAGGTGGCTACACCTTC.

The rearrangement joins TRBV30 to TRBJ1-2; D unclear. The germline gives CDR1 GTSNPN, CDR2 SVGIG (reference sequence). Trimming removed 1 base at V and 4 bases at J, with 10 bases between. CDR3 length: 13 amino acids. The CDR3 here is CAWSGGIRYGYTF. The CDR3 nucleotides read TGTGCCTGGAGTGGCGGGATCCGCTATGGCTACACCTTC. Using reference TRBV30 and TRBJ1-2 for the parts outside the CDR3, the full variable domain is SQTIHQWPATLVQPVGSPLSLECTVEGTSNPNLYWYRQAAGRGLQLLFYSVGIGQISSEVPQNLSASRPQDRQFILSSKKLLLSDSGFYLCAWSGGIRYGYTFGSGTRLTVV.

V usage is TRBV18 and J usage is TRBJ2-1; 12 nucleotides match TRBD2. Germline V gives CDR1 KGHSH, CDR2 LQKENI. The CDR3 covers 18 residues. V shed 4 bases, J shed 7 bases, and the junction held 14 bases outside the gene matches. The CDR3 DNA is TGTGCCAGCTCACGAGTGACTAGCGGGAGCTATTCCCTAAATGAGCAGTTCTTC. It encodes CASSRVTSGSYSLNEQFF.

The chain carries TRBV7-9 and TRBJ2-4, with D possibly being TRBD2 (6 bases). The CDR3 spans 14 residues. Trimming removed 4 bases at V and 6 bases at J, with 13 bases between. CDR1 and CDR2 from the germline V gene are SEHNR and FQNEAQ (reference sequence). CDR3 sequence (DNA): TGTGCCAGCAGCTCTGGAGGGGTGGGAAACATTCAGTACTTC. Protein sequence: CASSSGGVGNIQYF.

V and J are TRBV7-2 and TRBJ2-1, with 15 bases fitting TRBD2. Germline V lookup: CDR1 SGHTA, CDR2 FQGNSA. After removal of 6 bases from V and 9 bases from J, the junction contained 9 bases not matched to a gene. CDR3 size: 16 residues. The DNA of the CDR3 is TGTGCCAGCAGTCGCCCGGGACTAGCGGGAGGTACTGAGCAGTTCTTC. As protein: CASSRPGLAGGTEQFF.

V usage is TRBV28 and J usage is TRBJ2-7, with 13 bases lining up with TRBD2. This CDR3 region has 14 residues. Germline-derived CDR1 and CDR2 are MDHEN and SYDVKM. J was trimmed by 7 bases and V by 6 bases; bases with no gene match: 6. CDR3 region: CASRLAGGLQEQYF. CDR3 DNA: TGTGCCAGCAGACTAGCGGGAGGGCTCCAAGAGCAGTACTTC.

The CDR3: CASSLGHRERETQYF. In DNA form, the CDR3 reads TGTGCCAGCAGCTTAGGCCACAGAGAGCGGGAGACCCAGTACTTC. J is TRBJ2-5 and V is TRBV7-2, with D perhaps TRBD2 (5 bases). Trimming pared 1 base from V and 5 bases from J, leaving 14 bases between. The CDR3 totals 15 residues. CDR1 SGHTA and CDR2 FQGNSA come from the germline V gene.

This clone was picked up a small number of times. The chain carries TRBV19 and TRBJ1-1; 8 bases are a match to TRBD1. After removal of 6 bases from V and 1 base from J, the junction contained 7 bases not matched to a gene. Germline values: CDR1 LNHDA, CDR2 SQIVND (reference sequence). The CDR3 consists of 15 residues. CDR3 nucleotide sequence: TGTGCCAGTAGACTGGACAGGGCCTCGAACACTGAAGCTTTCTTT. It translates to CASRLDRASNTEAFF.

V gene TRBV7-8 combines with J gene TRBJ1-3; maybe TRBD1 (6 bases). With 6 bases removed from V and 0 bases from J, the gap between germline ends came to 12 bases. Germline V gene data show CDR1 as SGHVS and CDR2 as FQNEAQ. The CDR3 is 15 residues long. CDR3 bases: TGTGCCAGCAGTCCAACGGACAGCTCTGGAAACACCATATATTTT. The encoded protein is CASSPTDSSGNTIYF.

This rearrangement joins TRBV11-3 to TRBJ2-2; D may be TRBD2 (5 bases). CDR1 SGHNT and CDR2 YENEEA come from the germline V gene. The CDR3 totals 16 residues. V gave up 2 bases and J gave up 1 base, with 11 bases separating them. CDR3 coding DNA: TGTGCCAGCAGCTTAAGCGCCAGCGGGAACACCGGGGAGCTGTTTTTT. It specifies CASSLSASGNTGELFF.